The 5 T cell receptor beta chains below all came from one sample that was sequenced in a study of blood T cells in healthy people across ages. Then a second PCR, running about 6 to 11 cycles, was carried out with a sample-barcoded 5' primer and a J-beta primer mix. TCRdb ran MiXCR on the 5' RACE reads and lists one entry per CDR3 protein. The table lists more than 650,000 distinct CDR3 sequences, 20% to 30% of them singletons. Separately, the same data were catalogued under a study of T cells of mothers and their children.

Input material: blood. The source of these receptors is a boy aged 5-17 years in good health.

A few counts support this clonotype. The junction differs from germline at one of its ends, possibly a read error. The CDR3 DNA reads TGTGCCGGCAGTTACTCGTGGGGAGGGAGCTCCTACGAGCAGTACTTC. Protein: CAGSYSWGGSSYEQYF. This chain links TRBV6-5 with TRBJ2-7; 7 bases fit TRBD2. The germline gives CDR1 MNHEY, CDR2 SVGAGI. This CDR3 has 16 residues.

The DNA for the CDR3 is TGTGCCAGCAGTGTTGTTCCGGGACAGGGGACAGATACGCAGTATTTT. It translates to CASSVVPGQGTDTQYF. The J gene is TRBJ2-3, the V gene TRBV6-1; 10 positions match TRBD1. The germline V gene has CDR1 MNHNS and CDR2 SASEGT. There are 16 residues in the CDR3. V dropped 4 bases and J dropped 3; count of bases not matched to a gene: 7.

V and J are TRBV18 and TRBJ1-6, with D uncertain. V was cut by 1 base and J by 13 bases, with 8 bases left in between. From germline, CDR1 is KGHSH and CDR2 LQKENI. The CDR3 totals 12 residues. The CDR3 sequence is CASSPRFGPLHF. The CDR3 DNA sequence: TGTGCCAGCTCACCACGATTTGGGCCCCTCCACTTT.

The gene calls are TRBV28 and TRBJ1-5; 8 bases fit TRBD1. Germline assignment: CDR1 MDHEN and CDR2 SYDVKM. The CDR3 length is 15 residues. J was trimmed by 4 bases and V by 4 bases; bases with no gene match: 6. As DNA, the CDR3 is TGTGCCAGCAGTTCCATCGGACAGGGTAATCAGCCCCAGCATTTT. Its translation: CASSSIGQGNQPQHF.

The genes are TRBV10-3 and TRBJ1-2, with no clear D. Germline-derived CDR1 and CDR2 are ENHRY and SYGVKD. Trimming removed 3 bases from V and 0 bases from J, with 11 bases in between. CDR3 length: 15 amino acids. The CDR3, as DNA: TGTGCCATCAGTGAACCGGGCAAATCTAACTATGGCTACACCTTC. Translation: CAISEPGKSNYGYTF.